The table lists the clone carrying this T cell receptor (beta chain) with many counts. Its cognate antigen is unknown. This sample was taken from a study of T cells in Graves' hyperthyroidism and ophthalmopathy. Study-level information: Peripheral blood was collected at initial diagnosis, before any treatment.

The V end lost 1 base, the J end lost 5 bases, and 23 bases lay between the germline ends. The CDR3 covers 18 residues. Germline CDR1 reads MDHEN; CDR2 reads SYDVKM. Study-level points and caveats: Blood samples included most of the expanded thyroid clonotypes exceeding 0.001.

With a duration under 2 months, the hyperthyroidism was newly diagnosed in patients aged 18 to 65. Lactation, pregnancy, other autoimmune disease or uncontrolled infection led to exclusion of patients. Amplification of TCR beta CDR3 regions used RNA as the template. The HTBI primer set drove a first-round RT-PCR of the TCR CDR3. Each CDR3 protein is one row after TCRdb ran MiXCR on the multiplex PCR reads. This table has 600,000 or so distinct CDR3 sequences, about 17% appearing once. V gene TRBV28 combines with J gene TRBJ1-2, with D perhaps matching TRBD1 (5 bases). The receptor was derived from a woman in her 30s with Graves' hyperthyroidism. Sequenced material: blood. The CDR3 DNA follows: TGTGCCAGCAGTTTATTCCCTGGGACGCGACTTTCCTTTTATGGCTACACCTTC. Its translation is CASSLFPGTRLSFYGYTF.